This TCR beta chain was identified in a study of shared clonotypes between healthy human individuals. V gave up 8 bases and J gave up 8 bases, with 18 bases separating them. The CDR3 length is 13 residues. Per the germline V gene, CDR1 is MGHDK and CDR2 is SYGVNS. In the case of this clone: Its specificity is not known.

The assay was immunoSEQ multiplex PCR, and TCRdb's table has in-frame clones only and misses some. The table has nearly 2 million clones, approximately 95% seen once. CD8 cells classed as naive were CD45RO-negative and positively selected for CCR7, excluding terminally differentiated effector memory CD45RA+ cells. Broader study findings: Compared with memory subsets, naive subsets generally had larger estimated richness.

The receptor's source is a young man in good health. The specimen was naive CD8+ T cells sorted from blood. The chain couples TRBV25-1 to TRBJ1-2; the D is unclear. The DNA for the CDR3 is TGTGCCAGCTGGAATTCGGGGATGGAGGGCTACACCTTC. Translating gives CASWNSGMEGYTF.